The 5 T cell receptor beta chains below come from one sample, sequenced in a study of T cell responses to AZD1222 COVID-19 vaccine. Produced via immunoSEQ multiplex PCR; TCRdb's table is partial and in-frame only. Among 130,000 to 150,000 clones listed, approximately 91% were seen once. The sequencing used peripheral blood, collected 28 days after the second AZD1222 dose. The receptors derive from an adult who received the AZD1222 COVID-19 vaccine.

The CDR3, as DNA: TGTGCCAGCAGAGCCAGTCTGAACACTGAAGCTTTCTTT. It encodes CASRASLNTEAFF. The V call is TRBV6-6, the J call TRBJ1-1, with unresolved D. The CDR3 is 13 residues long. The V gene's germline CDR1 is MNHNY and CDR2 SVGAGI (reference sequence). The ends were cut back, 6 bases at V and 0 bases at J, with 8 bases in the middle.

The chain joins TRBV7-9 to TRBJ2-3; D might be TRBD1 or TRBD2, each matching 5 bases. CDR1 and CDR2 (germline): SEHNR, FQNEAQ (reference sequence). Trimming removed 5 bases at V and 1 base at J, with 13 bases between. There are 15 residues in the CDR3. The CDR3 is CASSLFLGGTDTQYF. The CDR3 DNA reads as TGTGCCAGCAGCCTGTTTTTGGGGGGCACAGATACGCAGTATTTT. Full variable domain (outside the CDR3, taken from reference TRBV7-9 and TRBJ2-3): DTGVSQNPRHKITKRGQNVTFRCDPISEHNRLYWYRQTLGQGPEFLTYFQNEAQLEKSRLLSDRFSAERPKGSFSTLEIQRTEQGDSAMYLCASSLFLGGTDTQYFGPGTRLTVL.

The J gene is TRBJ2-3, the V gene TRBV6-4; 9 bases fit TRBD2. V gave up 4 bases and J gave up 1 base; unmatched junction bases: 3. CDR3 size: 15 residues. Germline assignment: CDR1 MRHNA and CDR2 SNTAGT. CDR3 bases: TGTGCCAGCAGTGCCTCTAGCGGGGGCACAGATACGCAGTATTTT. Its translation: CASSASSGGTDTQYF.

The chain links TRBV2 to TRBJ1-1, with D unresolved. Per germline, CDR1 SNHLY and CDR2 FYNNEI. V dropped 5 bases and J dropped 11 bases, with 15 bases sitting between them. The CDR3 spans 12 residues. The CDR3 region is CASSSGWDSAFF. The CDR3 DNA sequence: TGTGCCAGCAGTAGCGGGTGGGATTCTGCTTTCTTT.

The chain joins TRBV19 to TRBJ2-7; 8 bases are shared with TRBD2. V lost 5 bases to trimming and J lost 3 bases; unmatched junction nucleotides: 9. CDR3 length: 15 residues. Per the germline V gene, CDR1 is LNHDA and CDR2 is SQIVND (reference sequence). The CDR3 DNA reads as TGTGCCAGTAGTCTCCTAGCGGGTGACTACTACGAGCAGTACTTC. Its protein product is CASSLLAGDYYEQYF.